The 4 T cell receptor beta chains given below trace back to one sample, sequenced in a study of blood T cell repertoires in COVID-19. TCRdb's table, derived via immunoSEQ multiplex PCR, lists solely in-frame clones and lacks some. The sample contains fewer than 60,000 clones, less than 80% of which appear only once. Sequences were obtained from peripheral blood. The receptors come from a man between 65 and 85 years old with acute or convalescent COVID-19.

This clone has just a few counts. The V call is TRBV6-5, the J call TRBJ1-1; possibly TRBD1 for D (6 bases). Trimming stripped 7 bases from V and 1 base from J, with 13 bases between. The CDR3 contains 14 residues. Germline V CDR1 and CDR2: MNHEY, SVGAGI. CDR3 DNA sequence: TGTGCCAGCATGCTGACAGGACAGAACACTGAAGCTTTCTTT. Protein sequence: CASMLTGQNTEAFF.

The J gene is TRBJ1-1, the V gene TRBV19; 10 nucleotides line up with TRBD1. The germline V gene has CDR1 LNHDA and CDR2 SQIVND (reference sequence). CDR3 length: 16 residues. Trimming at V came to 5 bases and at J to 1 base, leaving 7 bases not matched to a gene. The CDR3 DNA reads TGTGCCAGTAGTGGGGGGACAGGGGCGACGAACACTGAAGCTTTCTTT. Translating it yields CASSGGTGATNTEAFF.

The chain is built from TRBV19 and TRBJ1-1, with D maybe TRBD1 (5 bases). Trimming left V 6 bases short and J 2 bases short, with 10 bases between. Germline V CDR1 and CDR2: LNHDA, SQIVND (reference sequence). This CDR3 comprises 13 residues. The CDR3 region is CASSMTANTEAFF. Here the CDR3 DNA reads TGTGCCAGTAGCATGACAGCAAACACTGAAGCTTTCTTT.

V and J are TRBV6-2 or TRBV6-3 and TRBJ1-6; 9 bases are shared with TRBD1. Germline lookup yields CDR1 MNHEY and CDR2 SVGEGT. V shed 0 bases, J shed 8 bases, and the junction held 8 bases outside the gene matches. The CDR3 length is 17 residues. In DNA form, the CDR3 reads TGTGCCAGCAGTTACTCGGGGGGCGGGACAGGGTATTCACCCCTCCACTTT. Amino acids: CASSYSGGGTGYSPLHF.